The T cell receptor (beta chain) described here comes from a study of blood T cell repertoires in COVID-19. Study information: Samples of COVID-19 (acute and convalescent) were obtained from the United States, Italy and Spain. Sources were T cells, B-cell-depleted T cells, or PBMCs; the material itself was cDNA or gDNA.

The CDR3 length is 15 residues. CDR1 and CDR2 (germline): LGHDT, YNNKEL (reference sequence). The trim removed 1 base at V and 2 bases at J, leaving 1 base unmatched. Original processing methods: Amplification with reference gene primers provided the estimates of nucleated cell counts. Profiling relied on immunoSEQ multiplex PCR, and the TCRdb table lists in-frame clones only, not all of them. For V, J and clone size, that table is used; D and trimming come from the DNA. Counted here are 90,000 to 140,000 clones, approximately 76% occurring once; the ten biggest clones make up just under 20%. V usage is TRBV3-1 (or the pseudogene TRBV3-2) and J usage is TRBJ2-7, with 11 bases lining up with TRBD1. Sequencing was performed on peripheral blood. This TCR came from a woman aged 70-85 years with acute or convalescent COVID-19. CDR3 loop: CASSQGTGGAYEQYF. CDR3 in DNA: TGTGCCAGCAGCCAAGGGACAGGGGGCGCCTACGAGCAGTACTTC.